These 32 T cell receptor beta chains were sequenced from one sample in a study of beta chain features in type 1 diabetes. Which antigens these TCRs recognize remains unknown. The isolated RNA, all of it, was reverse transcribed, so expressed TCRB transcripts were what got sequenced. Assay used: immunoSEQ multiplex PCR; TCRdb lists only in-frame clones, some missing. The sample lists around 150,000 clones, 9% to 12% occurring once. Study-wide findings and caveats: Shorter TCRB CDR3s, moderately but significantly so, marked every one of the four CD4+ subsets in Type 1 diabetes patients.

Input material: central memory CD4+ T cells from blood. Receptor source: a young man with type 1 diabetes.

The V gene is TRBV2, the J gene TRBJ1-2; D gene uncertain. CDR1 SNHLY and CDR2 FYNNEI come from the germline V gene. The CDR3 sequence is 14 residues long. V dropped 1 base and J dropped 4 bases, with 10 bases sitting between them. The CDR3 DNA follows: TGTGCCAGCAGTGAAGACCTAGGATCCTATGGCTACACCTTC. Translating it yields CASSEDLGSYGYTF. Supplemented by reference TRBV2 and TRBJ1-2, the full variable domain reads EPEVTQTPSHQVTQMGQEVILRCVPISNHLYFYWYRQILGQKVEFLVSFYNNEISEKSEIFDDQFSVERPDGSNFTLKIRSTKLEDSAMYFCASSEDLGSYGYTFGSGTRLTVV.

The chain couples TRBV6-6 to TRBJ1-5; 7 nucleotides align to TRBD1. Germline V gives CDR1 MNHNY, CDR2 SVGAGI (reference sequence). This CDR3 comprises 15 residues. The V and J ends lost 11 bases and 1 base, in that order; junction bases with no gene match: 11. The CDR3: CAGAQGERSNQPQHF. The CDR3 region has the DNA TGTGCCGGGGCCCAGGGGGAGCGAAGCAATCAGCCCCAGCATTTT.

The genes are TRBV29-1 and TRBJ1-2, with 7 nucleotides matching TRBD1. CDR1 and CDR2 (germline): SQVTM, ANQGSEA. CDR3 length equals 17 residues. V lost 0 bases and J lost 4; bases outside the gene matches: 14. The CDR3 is CSVEDSNPHRGVYGYTF. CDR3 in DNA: TGCAGCGTTGAAGACTCTAACCCTCACAGGGGCGTCTATGGCTACACCTTC.

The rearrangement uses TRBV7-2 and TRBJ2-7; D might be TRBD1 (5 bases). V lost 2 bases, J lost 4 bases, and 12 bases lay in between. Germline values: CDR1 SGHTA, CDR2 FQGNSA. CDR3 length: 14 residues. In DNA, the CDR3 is TGTGCCAGCAGCTTATCCAGGGTACAATACGAGCAGTACTTC. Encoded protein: CASSLSRVQYEQYF.

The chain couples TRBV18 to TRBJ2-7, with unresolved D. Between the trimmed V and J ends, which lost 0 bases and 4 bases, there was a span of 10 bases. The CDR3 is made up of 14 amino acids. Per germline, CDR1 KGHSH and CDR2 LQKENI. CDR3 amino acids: CASSPPYSKYEQYF. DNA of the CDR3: TGTGCCAGCTCACCACCGTACAGTAAATACGAGCAGTACTTC.

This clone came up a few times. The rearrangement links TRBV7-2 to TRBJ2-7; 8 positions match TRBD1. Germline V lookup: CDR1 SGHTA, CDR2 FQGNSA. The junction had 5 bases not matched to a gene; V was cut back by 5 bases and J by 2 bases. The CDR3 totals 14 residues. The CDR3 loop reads CASSPQGGTYEQYF. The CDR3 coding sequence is TGTGCCAGCAGCCCACAGGGGGGCACCTACGAGCAGTACTTC.

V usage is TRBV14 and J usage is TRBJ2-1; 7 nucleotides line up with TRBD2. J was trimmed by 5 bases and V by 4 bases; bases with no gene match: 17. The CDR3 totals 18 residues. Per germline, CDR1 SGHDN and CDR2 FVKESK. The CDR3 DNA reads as TGTGCCAGCAGCCCGAAGTGGGGGGAGGTAGCGGGTAACAATGAGCAGTTCTTC. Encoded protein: CASSPKWGEVAGNNEQFF.

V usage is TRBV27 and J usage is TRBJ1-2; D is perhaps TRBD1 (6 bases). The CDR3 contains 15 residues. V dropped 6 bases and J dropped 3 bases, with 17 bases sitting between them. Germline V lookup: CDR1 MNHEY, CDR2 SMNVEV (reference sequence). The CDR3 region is CASSPLEGGYYGYTF. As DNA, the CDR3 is TGTGCCAGCAGCCCCCTGGAGGGGGGGTACTATGGCTACACCTTC.

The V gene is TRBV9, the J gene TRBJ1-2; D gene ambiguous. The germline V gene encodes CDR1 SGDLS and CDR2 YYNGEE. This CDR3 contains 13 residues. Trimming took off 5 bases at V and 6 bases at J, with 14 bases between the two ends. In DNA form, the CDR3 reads TGTGCCAGCAGGACCGGTCCCCAGGATGGCTACACCTTC. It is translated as CASRTGPQDGYTF.

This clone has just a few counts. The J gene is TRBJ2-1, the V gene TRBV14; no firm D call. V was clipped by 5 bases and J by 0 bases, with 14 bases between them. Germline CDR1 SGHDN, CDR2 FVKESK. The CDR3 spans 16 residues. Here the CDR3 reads CASSGTAWSSYNEQFF. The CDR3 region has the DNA TGTGCCAGCAGCGGAACTGCTTGGAGCTCCTACAATGAGCAGTTCTTC.

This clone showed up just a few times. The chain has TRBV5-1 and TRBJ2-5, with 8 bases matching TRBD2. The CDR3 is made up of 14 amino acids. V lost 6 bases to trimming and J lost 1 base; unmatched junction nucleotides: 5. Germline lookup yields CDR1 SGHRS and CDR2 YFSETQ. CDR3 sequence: CASTSGYSQETQYF. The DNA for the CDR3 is TGCGCCAGCACTAGCGGGTACAGCCAAGAGACCCAGTACTTC.

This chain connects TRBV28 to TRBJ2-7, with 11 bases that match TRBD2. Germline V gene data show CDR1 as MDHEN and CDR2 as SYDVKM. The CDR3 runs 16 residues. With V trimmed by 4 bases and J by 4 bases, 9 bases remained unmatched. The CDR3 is CASSSPGTSGRYEQYF. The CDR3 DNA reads TGTGCCAGCAGTTCCCCCGGGACTAGCGGTCGATACGAGCAGTACTTC.

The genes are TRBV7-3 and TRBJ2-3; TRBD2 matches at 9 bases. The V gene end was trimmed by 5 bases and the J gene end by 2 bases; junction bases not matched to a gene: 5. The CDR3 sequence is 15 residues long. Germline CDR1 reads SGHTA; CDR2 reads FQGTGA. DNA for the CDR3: TGTGCCAGCAGCCCAAGCGGGAGGTACACAGATACGCAGTATTTT. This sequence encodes CASSPSGRYTDTQYF.

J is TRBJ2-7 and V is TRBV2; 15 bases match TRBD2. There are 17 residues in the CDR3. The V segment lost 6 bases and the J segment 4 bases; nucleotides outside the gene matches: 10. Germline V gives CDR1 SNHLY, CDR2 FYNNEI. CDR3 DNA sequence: TGTGCCAGCAGGAGGGGACTAGCGGGAGGAGGGCAATACGAGCAGTACTTC. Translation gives CASRRGLAGGGQYEQYF. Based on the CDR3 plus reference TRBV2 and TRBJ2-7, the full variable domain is EPEVTQTPSHQVTQMGQEVILRCVPISNHLYFYWYRQILGQKVEFLVSFYNNEISEKSEIFDDQFSVERPDGSNFTLKIRSTKLEDSAMYFCASRRGLAGGGQYEQYFGPGTRLTVT.

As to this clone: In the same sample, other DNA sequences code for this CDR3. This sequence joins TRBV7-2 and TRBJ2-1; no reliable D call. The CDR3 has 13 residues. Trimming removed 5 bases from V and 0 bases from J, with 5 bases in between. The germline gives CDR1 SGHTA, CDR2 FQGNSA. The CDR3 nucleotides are TGTGCCAGCAGCCTGAGCTCCTACAATGAGCAGTTCTTC. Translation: CASSLSSYNEQFF. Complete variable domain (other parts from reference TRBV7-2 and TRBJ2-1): GAGVSQSPSNKVTEKGKDVELRCDPISGHTALYWYRQSLGQGLEFLIYFQGNSAPDKSGLPSDRFSAERTGGSVSTLTIQRTQQEDSAVYLCASSLSSYNEQFFGPGTRLTVL.

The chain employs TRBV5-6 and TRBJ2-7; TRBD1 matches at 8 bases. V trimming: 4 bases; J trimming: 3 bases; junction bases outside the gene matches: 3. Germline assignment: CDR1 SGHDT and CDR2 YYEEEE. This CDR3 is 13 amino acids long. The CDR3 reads CASSRRGLYEQYF. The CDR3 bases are TGTGCCAGCAGCCGCAGGGGGCTCTACGAGCAGTACTTC.

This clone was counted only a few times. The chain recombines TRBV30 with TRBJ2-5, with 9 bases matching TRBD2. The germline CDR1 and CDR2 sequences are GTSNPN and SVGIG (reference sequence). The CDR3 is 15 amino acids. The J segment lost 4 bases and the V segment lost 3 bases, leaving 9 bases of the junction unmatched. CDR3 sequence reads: CAWSPWREGGETQYF. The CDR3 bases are TGTGCCTGGAGCCCATGGCGGGAGGGGGGAGAGACCCAGTACTTC. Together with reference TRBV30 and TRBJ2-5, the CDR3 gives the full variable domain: SQTIHQWPATLVQPVGSPLSLECTVEGTSNPNLYWYRQAAGRGLQLLFYSVGIGQISSEVPQNLSASRPQDRQFILSSKKLLLSDSGFYLCAWSPWREGGETQYFGPGTRLLVL.

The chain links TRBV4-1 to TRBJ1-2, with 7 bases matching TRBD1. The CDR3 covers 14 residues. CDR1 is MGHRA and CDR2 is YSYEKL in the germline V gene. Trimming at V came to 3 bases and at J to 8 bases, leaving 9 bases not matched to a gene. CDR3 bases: TGCGCCAGCAGCCAGTCGACAGGGTCTACGGGCTACACCTTC. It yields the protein CASSQSTGSTGYTF.

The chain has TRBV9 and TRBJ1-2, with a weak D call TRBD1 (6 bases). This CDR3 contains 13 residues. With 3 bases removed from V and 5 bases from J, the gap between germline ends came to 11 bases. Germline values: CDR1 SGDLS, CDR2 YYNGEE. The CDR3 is CASSAGTGYGYTF. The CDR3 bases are TGTGCCAGCAGCGCCGGTACAGGGTATGGCTACACCTTC.

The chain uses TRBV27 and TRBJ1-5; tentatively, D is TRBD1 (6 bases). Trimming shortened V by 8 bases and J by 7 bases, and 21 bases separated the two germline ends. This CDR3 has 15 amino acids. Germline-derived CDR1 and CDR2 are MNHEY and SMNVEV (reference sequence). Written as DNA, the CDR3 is TGTGCCAGCTCCGCGGCACAGCAGGGGAGACAGCCCCAGCATTTT. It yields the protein CASSAAQQGRQPQHF.

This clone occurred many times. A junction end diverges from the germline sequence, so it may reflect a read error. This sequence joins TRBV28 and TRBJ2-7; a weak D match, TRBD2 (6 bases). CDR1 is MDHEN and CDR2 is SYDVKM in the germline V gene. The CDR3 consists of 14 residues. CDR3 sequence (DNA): TGTGCCAGCAATTTAAACGGGGGTACCTACGAGCAGTACTTC. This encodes CASNLNGGTYEQYF.

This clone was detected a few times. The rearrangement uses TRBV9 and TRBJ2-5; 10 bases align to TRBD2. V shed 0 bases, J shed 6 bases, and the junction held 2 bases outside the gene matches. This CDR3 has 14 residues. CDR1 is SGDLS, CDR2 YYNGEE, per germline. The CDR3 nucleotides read TGTGCCAGCAGCGTAGCAGCGGGAGGGAAGACCCAGTACTTC. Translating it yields CASSVAAGGKTQYF.

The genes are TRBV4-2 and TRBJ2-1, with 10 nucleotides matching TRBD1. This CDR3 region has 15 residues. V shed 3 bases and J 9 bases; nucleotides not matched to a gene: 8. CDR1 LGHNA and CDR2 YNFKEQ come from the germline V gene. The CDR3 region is CASSHPGQGWTEQFF. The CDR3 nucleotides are TGTGCCAGCAGCCACCCGGGACAGGGGTGGACTGAGCAGTTCTTC.

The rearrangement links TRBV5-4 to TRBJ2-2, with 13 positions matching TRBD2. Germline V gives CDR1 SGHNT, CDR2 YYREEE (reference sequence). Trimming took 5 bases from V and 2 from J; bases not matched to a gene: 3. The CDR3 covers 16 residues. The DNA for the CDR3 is TGTGCCAGCAGTTGGGGACTAGCGGGAAACACCGGGGAGCTGTTTTTT. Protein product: CASSWGLAGNTGELFF.

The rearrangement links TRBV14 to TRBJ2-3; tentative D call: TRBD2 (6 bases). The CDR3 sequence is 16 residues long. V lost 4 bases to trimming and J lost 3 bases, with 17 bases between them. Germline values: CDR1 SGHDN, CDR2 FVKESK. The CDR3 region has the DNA TGTGCCAGCAGCCCCGGGACTCGGGTATGGACAGATACGCAGTATTTT. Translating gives CASSPGTRVWTDTQYF.

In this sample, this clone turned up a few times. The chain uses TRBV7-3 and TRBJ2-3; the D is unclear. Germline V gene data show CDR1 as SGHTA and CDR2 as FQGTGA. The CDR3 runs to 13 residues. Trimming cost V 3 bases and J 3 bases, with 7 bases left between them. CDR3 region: CASSFSVTDTQYF. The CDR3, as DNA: TGTGCCAGCAGCTTTTCGGTAACAGATACGCAGTATTTT.

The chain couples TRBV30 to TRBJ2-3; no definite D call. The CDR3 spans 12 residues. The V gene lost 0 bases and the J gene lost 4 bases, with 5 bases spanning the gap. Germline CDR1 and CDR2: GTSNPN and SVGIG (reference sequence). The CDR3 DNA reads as TGTGCCTGGAGTGTATCTGCAGATACGCAGTATTTT. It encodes CAWSVSADTQYF.

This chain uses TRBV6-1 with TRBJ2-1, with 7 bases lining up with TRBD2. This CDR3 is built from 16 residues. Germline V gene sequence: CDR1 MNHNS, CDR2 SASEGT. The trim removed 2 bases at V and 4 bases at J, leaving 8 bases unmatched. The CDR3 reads CASSEFGSSGYNEQFF. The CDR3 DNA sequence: TGTGCCAGCAGTGAATTCGGGTCTAGCGGATACAATGAGCAGTTCTTC.

CDR3 in DNA: TGCAGCGTATCCCGCCTTGATTCAACTAAAGAGCAGTACTTC. It yields the protein CSVSRLDSTKEQYF. The rearrangement links TRBV29-1 to TRBJ2-7; D remains unclear. The V gene lost 6 bases and the J gene lost 7 bases, with 22 bases spanning the gap. This CDR3 spans 14 amino acids. Germline CDR1 reads SQVTM; CDR2 reads ANQGSEA.

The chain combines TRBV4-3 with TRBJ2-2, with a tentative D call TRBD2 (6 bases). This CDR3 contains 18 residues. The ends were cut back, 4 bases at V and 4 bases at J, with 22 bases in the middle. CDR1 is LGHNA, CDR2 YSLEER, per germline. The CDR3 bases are TGCGCCAGCAGCCGGAGAACCCCCCGGGAGACGGTCACCGGGGAGCTGTTTTTT. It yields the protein CASSRRTPRETVTGELFF.

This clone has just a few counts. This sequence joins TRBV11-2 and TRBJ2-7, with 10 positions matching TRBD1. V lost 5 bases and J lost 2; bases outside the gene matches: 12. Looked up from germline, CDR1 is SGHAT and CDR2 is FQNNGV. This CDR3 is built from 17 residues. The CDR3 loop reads CASSTPLGTGVTYEQYF. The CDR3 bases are TGTGCCAGCAGCACCCCCCTCGGGACAGGGGTCACCTACGAGCAGTACTTC. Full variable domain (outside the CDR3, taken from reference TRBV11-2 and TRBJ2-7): EAGVAQSPRYKIIEKRQSVAFWCNPISGHATLYWYQQILGQGPKLLIQFQNNGVVDDSQLPKDRFSAERLKGVDSTLKIQPAKLEDSAVYLCASSTPLGTGVTYEQYFGPGTRLTVT.

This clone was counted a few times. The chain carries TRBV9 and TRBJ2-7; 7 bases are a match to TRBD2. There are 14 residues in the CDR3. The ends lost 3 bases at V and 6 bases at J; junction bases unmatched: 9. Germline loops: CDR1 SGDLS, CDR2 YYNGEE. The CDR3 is CASSETGGPSEQYF. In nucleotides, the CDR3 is TGTGCCAGCAGCGAGACGGGAGGTCCCTCCGAGCAGTACTTC.